These 3 T cell receptor beta chains were sequenced from one sample in a study of cytomegalovirus exposure and HLA in healthy donors. Researchers ran the PCR with 60 Vbeta and 13 Jbeta primers. Measured with immunoSEQ multiplex PCR; TCRdb has only the in-frame clones, and not every one. The sample carries approximately 240,000 clones, 70% to 85% recorded once. The specimen was PBMCs. All receptors come from a woman aged 55-70 years in good health and CMV-seropositive.

The gene calls are TRBV7-9 and TRBJ2-3; no clear D. From germline, CDR1 is SEHNR and CDR2 FQNEAQ (reference sequence). Trimming stripped 3 bases from V and 2 bases from J, with 12 bases between. CDR3 size: 15 residues. CDR3 region: CASSFLGLYTDTQYF. DNA of the CDR3: TGTGCCAGCAGCTTCTTGGGCCTATACACAGATACGCAGTATTTT. The full variable domain, with the rest looked up from reference TRBV7-9 and TRBJ2-3, is DTGVSQNPRHKITKRGQNVTFRCDPISEHNRLYWYRQTLGQGPEFLTYFQNEAQLEKSRLLSDRFSAERPKGSFSTLEIQRTEQGDSAMYLCASSFLGLYTDTQYFGPGTRLTVL.

The chain links TRBV11-1 to TRBJ1-1; D perhaps matches TRBD1 (5 bases). V shed 3 bases and J shed 5 bases, with 16 bases lying between them. In germline, CDR1 is SGHAT, CDR2 FQDESV (reference sequence). CDR3 size: 15 residues. The CDR3 nucleotides are TGTGCCAGCAGCTTCCCTTACGGGGAGGGGACTGAAGCTTTCTTT. Protein sequence: CASSFPYGEGTEAFF. Combining the CDR3 with reference TRBV11-1 and TRBJ1-1 gives the whole variable domain EAEVAQSPRYKITEKSQAVAFWCDPISGHATLYWYRQILGQGPELLVQFQDESVVDDSQLPKDRFSAERLKGVDSTLKIQPAELGDSAMYLCASSFPYGEGTEAFFGQGTRLTVV.

This clone appeared a few times. The chain recombines TRBV6-1 with TRBJ2-2; 11 bases map to TRBD2. The CDR3 is made up of 13 amino acids. Germline V gene lookup returns CDR1 MNHNS and CDR2 SASEGT. V lost 11 bases and J lost 5; bases outside the gene matches: 4. CDR3 protein: CAGGLAATGELFF. As DNA, the CDR3 is TGTGCCGGGGGACTAGCGGCGACCGGGGAGCTGTTTTTT.